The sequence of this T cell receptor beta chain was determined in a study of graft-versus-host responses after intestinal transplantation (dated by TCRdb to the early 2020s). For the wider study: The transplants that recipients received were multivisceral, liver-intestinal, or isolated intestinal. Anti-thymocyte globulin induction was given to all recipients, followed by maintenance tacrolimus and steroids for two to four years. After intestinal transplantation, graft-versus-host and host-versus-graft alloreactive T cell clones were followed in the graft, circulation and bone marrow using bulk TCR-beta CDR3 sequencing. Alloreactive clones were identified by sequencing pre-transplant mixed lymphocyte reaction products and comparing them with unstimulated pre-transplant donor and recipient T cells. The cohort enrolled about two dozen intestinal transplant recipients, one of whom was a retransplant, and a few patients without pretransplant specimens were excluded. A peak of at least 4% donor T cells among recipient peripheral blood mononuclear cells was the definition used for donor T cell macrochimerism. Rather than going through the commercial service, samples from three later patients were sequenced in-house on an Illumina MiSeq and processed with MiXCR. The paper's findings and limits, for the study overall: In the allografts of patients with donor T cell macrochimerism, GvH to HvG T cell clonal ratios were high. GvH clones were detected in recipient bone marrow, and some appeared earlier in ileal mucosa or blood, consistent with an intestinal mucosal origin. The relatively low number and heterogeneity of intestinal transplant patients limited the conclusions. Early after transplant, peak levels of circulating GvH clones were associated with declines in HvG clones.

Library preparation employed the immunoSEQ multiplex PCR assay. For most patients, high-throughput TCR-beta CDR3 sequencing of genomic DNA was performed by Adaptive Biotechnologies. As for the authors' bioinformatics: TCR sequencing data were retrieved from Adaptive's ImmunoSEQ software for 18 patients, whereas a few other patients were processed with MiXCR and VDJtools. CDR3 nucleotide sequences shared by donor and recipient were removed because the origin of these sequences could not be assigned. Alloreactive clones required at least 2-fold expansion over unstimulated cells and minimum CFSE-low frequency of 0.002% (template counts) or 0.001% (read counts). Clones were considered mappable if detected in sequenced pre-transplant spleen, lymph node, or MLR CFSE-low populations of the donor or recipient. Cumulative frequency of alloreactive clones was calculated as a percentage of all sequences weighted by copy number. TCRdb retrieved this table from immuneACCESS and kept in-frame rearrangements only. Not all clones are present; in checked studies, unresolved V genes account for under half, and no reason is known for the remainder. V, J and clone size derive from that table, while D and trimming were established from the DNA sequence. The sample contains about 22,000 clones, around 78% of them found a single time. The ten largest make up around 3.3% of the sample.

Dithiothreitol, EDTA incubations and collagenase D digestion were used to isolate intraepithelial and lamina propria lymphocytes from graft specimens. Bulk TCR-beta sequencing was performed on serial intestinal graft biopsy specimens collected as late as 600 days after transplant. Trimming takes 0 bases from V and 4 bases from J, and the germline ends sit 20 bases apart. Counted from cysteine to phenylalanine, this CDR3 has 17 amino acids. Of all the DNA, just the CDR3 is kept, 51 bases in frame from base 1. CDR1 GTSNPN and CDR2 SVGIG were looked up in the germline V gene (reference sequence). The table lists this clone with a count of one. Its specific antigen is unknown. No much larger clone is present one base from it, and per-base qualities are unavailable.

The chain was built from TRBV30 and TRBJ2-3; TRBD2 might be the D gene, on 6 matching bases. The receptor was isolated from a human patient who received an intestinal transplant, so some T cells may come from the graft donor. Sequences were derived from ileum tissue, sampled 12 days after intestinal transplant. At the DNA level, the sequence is TGTGCCTGGAGTGTAAACTATGGGGAGGTAGTCCCAGATACGCAGTATTTT. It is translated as CAWSVNYGEVVPDTQYF.